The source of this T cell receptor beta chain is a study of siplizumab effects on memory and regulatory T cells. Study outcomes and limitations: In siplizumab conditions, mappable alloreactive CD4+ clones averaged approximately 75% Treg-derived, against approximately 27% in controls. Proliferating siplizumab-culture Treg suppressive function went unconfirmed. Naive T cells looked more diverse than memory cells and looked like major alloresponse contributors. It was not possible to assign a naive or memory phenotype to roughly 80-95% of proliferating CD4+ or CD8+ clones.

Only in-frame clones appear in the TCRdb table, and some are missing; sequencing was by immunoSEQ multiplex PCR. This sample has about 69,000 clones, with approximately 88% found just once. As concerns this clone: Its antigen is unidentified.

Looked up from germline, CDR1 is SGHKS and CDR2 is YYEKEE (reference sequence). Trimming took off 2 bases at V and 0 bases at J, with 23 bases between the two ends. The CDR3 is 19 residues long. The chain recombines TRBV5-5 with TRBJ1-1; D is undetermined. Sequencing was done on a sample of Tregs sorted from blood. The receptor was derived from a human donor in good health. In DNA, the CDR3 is TGTGCCAGCAGCTTTGGAAGGGTCTACTCTCTCGGGATGAACACTGAAGCTTTCTTT. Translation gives CASSFGRVYSLGMNTEAFF.